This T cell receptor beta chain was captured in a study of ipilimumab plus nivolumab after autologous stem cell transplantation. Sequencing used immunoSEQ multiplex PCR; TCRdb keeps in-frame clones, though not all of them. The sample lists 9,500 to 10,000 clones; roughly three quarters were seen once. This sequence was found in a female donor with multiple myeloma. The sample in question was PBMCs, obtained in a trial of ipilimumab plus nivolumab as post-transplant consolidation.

CDR3 in DNA: TGTGCCAGTTGGGACAGGGGTCACTACGAGCAGTACTTC. This translates into CASWDRGHYEQYF. This chain links TRBV28 with TRBJ2-7; TRBD1 matches at 10 bases. The V and J ends lost 9 bases and 3 bases, in that order; junction bases with no gene match: 5. This CDR3 region has 13 residues. CDR1 is MDHEN, CDR2 SYDVKM, per germline. Full variable domain (outside the CDR3, taken from reference TRBV28 and TRBJ2-7): DVKVTQSSRYLVKRTGEKVFLECVQDMDHENMFWYRQDPGLGLRLIYFSYDVKMKEKGDIPEGYSVSREKKERFSLILESASTNQTSMYLCASWDRGHYEQYFGPGTRLTVT.